This passage covers 24 T cell receptor beta chains from one sample sequenced in a study of post-analysis software for immune sequencing data (dated by TCRdb to between 2014 and 2017). These receptors lack a known antigen. Findings and caveats that apply to the study as a whole: Patients showed significantly higher frequencies than controls for a few TRBV segments, among them TRBV5-6, TRBV5-1 and TRBV20-1.

Libraries were constructed by PCR. Sequencing used an Illumina HiSeq 2500. To reduce PCR and sequencing biases, unique molecular identifiers were incorporated into the TCR beta cDNA libraries. The public sequencing data were trimmed at Q25 with fastp and processed into clonotypes with MiXCR by TCRdb, which kept only in-frame beta chains. Identical CDR3 protein sequences are pooled into one entry, listed with their most common genes and DNA. The sample table contains about 770,000 distinct CDR3 sequences; only one count was recorded for around 42% of them. In total, the top ten clones hold 4.9% of the sample. Sequencing was carried out using blood. Every receptor here comes from a girl aged 10 to 17 with multiple sclerosis.

The chain links TRBV5-1 to TRBJ2-2, with D hard to call. Between the trimmed V and J ends, which lost 0 bases and 4 bases, there was a span of 13 bases. This CDR3 is 16 amino acids long. Germline CDR1 SGHRS, CDR2 YFSETQ. The CDR3 is CASSLAPGWSTGELFF. DNA for the CDR3: TGCGCCAGCAGCTTGGCCCCCGGGTGGAGCACCGGGGAGCTGTTTTTT.

The chain combines TRBV7-9 with TRBJ1-2; D not certain. Per germline, CDR1 SEHNR and CDR2 FQNEAQ (reference sequence). The CDR3 has 17 amino acids. V lost 4 bases and J lost 6, with 24 bases in between. Here the CDR3 reads CASSSSANRRAQDGYTF. The CDR3 DNA follows: TGTGCCAGCAGCTCCTCCGCCAACCGACGTGCCCAAGATGGCTACACCTTC.

Regarding this clonotype: The CDR3 end shows no conserved phenylalanine or tryptophan, and so a read error is likely. The chain uses TRBV6-5 and TRBJ1-4, with 7 bases aligning to TRBD1. Germline CDR1 and CDR2: MNHEY and SVGAGI. The junction had 10 bases not matched to a gene; V was cut back by 6 bases and J by 0 bases. This CDR3 is 17 amino acids long. The CDR3 reads CASRAGGLGTTNEKLFL. The CDR3, as DNA: TGTGCCAGCAGGGCAGGGGGATTGGGCACAACTAATGAAAAACTGTTTTTG.

The J gene is TRBJ2-1, the V gene TRBV20-1; 12 nucleotides align to TRBD2. The trim removed 5 bases at V and 2 bases at J, leaving 4 bases unmatched. This CDR3 has 15 amino acids. Germline V gene data show CDR1 as DFQATT and CDR2 as SNEGSKA (reference sequence). CDR3 region: CSAPRLAGAYNEQFF. The CDR3 DNA reads as TGCAGTGCTCCCCGACTAGCGGGAGCCTACAATGAGCAGTTCTTC.

This chain joins TRBV2 and TRBJ2-5, with D possibly matching TRBD2 (7 bases). In germline, CDR1 is SNHLY, CDR2 FYNNEI. The CDR3 consists of 18 residues. V was cut by 3 bases and J by 5 bases, with 25 bases left in between. CDR3 DNA sequence: TGTGCCAGCAGTGAGTCCAGGGGTCTAGCGGCAGGAGATGAGACCCAGTACTTC. Protein product: CASSESRGLAAGDETQYF.

This chain links TRBV21-1 with TRBJ1-1; the D segment call TRBD1 is taken from the table without a DNA check. TRBV21-1 is a pseudogene locus. The CDR3 is 12 residues long. The CDR3 nucleotides read TGTGCCAGCAGCAAAATTGGGGGCGAAGCTTTCTTT. This gives the protein CASSKIGGEAFF.

This clonotype was counted once. The junction does not match germline at one end; this may be a read error. The chain joins TRBV6-2 or TRBV6-3 to TRBJ1-1; TRBD1 is a possible D gene (5 bases). CDR1 and CDR2 (germline): MNHEY, SVGEGT. The CDR3 runs to 14 residues. CDR3 nucleotide sequence: TGTGCCAGCAGTTACTCCCAGGCGGACACTAAAGCTTTCTTT. Its protein is CASSYSQADTKAFF.

V usage is TRBV7-9 and J usage is TRBJ1-2; D unclear. The CDR3 consists of 13 residues. Germline lookup yields CDR1 SEHNR and CDR2 FQNEAQ (reference sequence). The V end was cut by 3 bases, the J end by 6 bases, with 11 bases between. CDR3 amino acids: CASSFTRGDGYTF. CDR3 coding DNA: TGTGCCAGCAGCTTTACCCGTGGGGATGGCTACACCTTC.

The chain recombines TRBV29-1 with TRBJ2-1; D perhaps matches TRBD2 (6 bases). The germline V gene has CDR1 SQVTM and CDR2 ANQGSEA. Trimming took 5 bases from V and 2 from J, leaving 7 bases between them. The CDR3 runs 12 residues. Here the CDR3 reads CSVRTTYNEQFF. CDR3 nucleotides: TGCAGCGTTAGGACTACCTACAATGAGCAGTTCTTC.

This clonotype has just a few counts. This chain connects TRBV9 to TRBJ2-4; TRBD1 matches 8 bases. The CDR3 spans 14 residues. V shed 3 bases, J shed 1 base, and the junction held 0 bases outside the gene matches. Germline V CDR1 and CDR2: SGDLS, YYNGEE. CDR3 residues: CASSGQGAKNIQYF. The CDR3 coding sequence is TGTGCCAGCAGCGGACAGGGGGCCAAAAACATTCAGTACTTC.

V and J are TRBV21-1 and TRBJ1-2; the table's D call TRBD1 went unverified against the DNA. TRBV21-1 is classified as a pseudogene. CDR3 length equals 18 residues. In DNA form, the CDR3 reads TGTGCCAGCAGCAAAAGAGGCCCCGTGCGGGGGGCGGCCTATGGCTACACCTTC. It is translated as CASSKRGPVRGAAYGYTF.

V usage is TRBV7-9 and J usage is TRBJ2-7; 7 nucleotides align to TRBD1. CDR3 length: 18 residues. V dropped 0 bases and J dropped 4; count of bases not matched to a gene: 15. Germline CDR1 reads SEHNR; CDR2 reads FQNEAQ (reference sequence). CDR3 residues: CASSLAIVDGTESYEQYF. In nucleotides, the CDR3 is TGTGCCAGCAGCTTAGCTATCGTCGACGGGACAGAGAGTTACGAGCAGTACTTC. The full variable domain, with the rest looked up from reference TRBV7-9 and TRBJ2-7, is DTGVSQNPRHKITKRGQNVTFRCDPISEHNRLYWYRQTLGQGPEFLTYFQNEAQLEKSRLLSDRFSAERPKGSFSTLEIQRTEQGDSAMYLCASSLAIVDGTESYEQYFGPGTRLTVT.

Turning to this clonotype: Being one base from a much bigger clone, this may be a read error. The chain uses TRBV10-3 and TRBJ2-5; no definite D call. The DNA end favors TRBJ2-7, so the J call may be wrong. Looked up from germline, CDR1 is ENHRY and CDR2 is SYGVKD. The CDR3 loop spans 12 amino acids. The chain's CDR3 is CAFSEREYEQYF. In DNA, the CDR3 is TGTGCCTTCAGTGAACGTGAGTACGAGCAGTACTTC.

The chain carries TRBV15 and TRBJ2-5; the match to TRBD2 covers 11 bases. From germline, CDR1 is LNHNV and CDR2 YYDKDF (reference sequence). The CDR3 is 15 amino acids. The J segment lost 3 bases and the V segment lost 2 bases, leaving 2 bases of the junction unmatched. Here the CDR3 DNA reads TGTGCCACCAGCAGAATACTAGCGGGAGAAGAGACCCAGTACTTC. The encoded protein is CATSRILAGEETQYF.

The chain has TRBV9 and TRBJ1-1; D is unclear. The CDR3 contains 14 residues. Germline CDR1 SGDLS, CDR2 YYNGEE. The germline V and J ends were trimmed by 2 bases and 6 bases, with 14 bases remaining between them. CDR3 in amino acids: CASSVGPPGAEAFF. CDR3 DNA sequence: TGTGCCAGCAGCGTGGGTCCGCCGGGCGCTGAAGCTTTCTTT.

The rearrangement links TRBV20-1 to TRBJ2-3, with 13 bases that match TRBD2. There are 15 residues in the CDR3. With V trimmed by 6 bases and J by 4 bases, 7 bases remained unmatched. CDR1 and CDR2 (germline): DFQATT, SNEGSKA (reference sequence). The CDR3 reads CSAPGLAGVADTQYF. The DNA for the CDR3 is TGCAGTGCCCCCGGACTAGCGGGAGTCGCAGATACGCAGTATTTT.

The CDR3 is CASSWSPLRGRDEQYF. DNA of the CDR3: TGTGCCAGCAGTTGGTCCCCCCTCAGGGGGAGGGACGAGCAGTACTTC. This sequence joins TRBV27 and TRBJ2-7; D possibly uses TRBD1 or TRBD2 (7 bases each). CDR1 is MNHEY, CDR2 SMNVEV, per germline (reference sequence). The V end lost 4 bases, the J end lost 5 bases, and 21 bases lay between the germline ends. The CDR3 is 16 amino acids.

Concerning this clonotype: At one end, the junction sequence differs from germline, possibly due to a read error. The rearrangement joins TRBV5-6 to TRBJ1-1; no reliable D call. The CDR3 runs to 12 residues. CDR1 is SGHDT and CDR2 is YYEEEE in the germline V gene. CDR3 DNA: TGTGCCAGCAACTTGGGAGGGACTGAAGCTTTCTTT. Amino acids: CASNLGGTEAFF.

This clonotype was recorded a few times. This chain connects TRBV29-1 to TRBJ1-2, with 7 positions matching TRBD1. CDR3 size: 12 residues. The germline V gene encodes CDR1 SQVTM and CDR2 ANQGSEA. V gave up 5 bases and J gave up 6 bases; unmatched junction bases: 6. This chain's CDR3 is CSVPPQGDGYTF. The DNA of the CDR3 is TGCAGCGTTCCTCCTCAGGGGGATGGCTACACCTTC.

This chain links TRBV4-3 with TRBJ2-1; D possibly corresponds to TRBD2 (5 bases). Germline CDR1 and CDR2: LGHNA and YSLEER. V was cut by 0 bases and J by 8 bases, with 17 bases left in between. The CDR3 is 16 amino acids. CDR3: CASSQDASRVADEQFF. The CDR3 DNA reads as TGCGCCAGCAGCCAAGACGCTAGCCGGGTGGCGGATGAGCAGTTCTTC.

This clonotype was seen a handful of times. The chain has TRBV12-3 or TRBV12-4 and TRBJ2-7, with 13 bases fitting TRBD2. Trimming took 8 bases from V and 2 from J; bases not matched to a gene: 6. CDR3 length: 15 amino acids. The CDR3, as DNA: TGTGCCAGCCGGACTAGCGGGAGAAAGGCCTACGAGCAGTACTTC. Translated: CASRTSGRKAYEQYF.

This rearrangement joins TRBV25-1 to TRBJ2-1; the D is unclear. V lost 1 base to trimming and J lost 10 bases, with 17 bases between them. The CDR3 runs to 15 residues. Germline V gene lookup returns CDR1 MGHDK and CDR2 SYGVNS. This CDR3 reads CASSESTQSYSEQFF. The CDR3 bases are TGTGCCAGCAGTGAATCGACGCAAAGCTACAGCGAGCAGTTCTTC.

The V and J genes are TRBV27 and TRBJ2-4, with D perhaps TRBD1 or TRBD2 (5 bases each). The DNA end is a closer match to TRBJ2-7, so the J assignment may be wrong. The CDR3 sequence is 14 residues long. Germline loops: CDR1 MNHEY, CDR2 SMNVEV (reference sequence). The CDR3: CASRPGTEAYEQYF. CDR3 in DNA: TGTGCCAGCAGACCCGGGACGGAGGCCTACGAGCAGTACTTC.

In DNA, the CDR3 is TGCAGCGTTTCGGTGGTCATCACAGATACGCAGTATTTT. It encodes CSVSVVITDTQYF. The chain carries TRBV29-1 and TRBJ2-3; D is unresolved. V lost 5 bases, J lost 2 bases, and 11 bases lay in between. CDR1 is SQVTM, CDR2 ANQGSEA, per germline. This CDR3 is 13 amino acids long.